This T cell receptor (beta chain) is drawn from a study of technical replicates of blood from a few donors. TCRdb keeps only in-frame clones here, not all; method: immunoSEQ multiplex PCR. This table holds 90,000 to 100,000 clones, around 96% found once. The CDR3 covers 13 residues. CDR1 and CDR2 from the germline V gene are SNHLY and FYNNEI. V was pared by 5 bases and J by 4 bases, with 11 bases between. This TCR derives from a human donor in good health. This sequence joins TRBV2 and TRBJ1-2; possible D gene TRBD1, 6 bases. The sequenced material came from T cells isolated from PBMCs. CDR3 in DNA: TGTGCCAGCAGTTTCGGACAGCCCTATGGCTACACCTTC. Its protein is CASSFGQPYGYTF.